Below are 5 T cell receptor beta chains sequenced from a single sample in a study of cytomegalovirus exposure and HLA in healthy donors. A multiplex PCR was run with 60 Vbeta primers and 13 Jbeta primers. TCRdb keeps only in-frame clones here, not all; method: immunoSEQ multiplex PCR. The table has 30,000 to 35,000 clones, roughly 64% seen once. The specimen was PBMCs. Receptor source: a man aged 35-49 years in good health and CMV-seropositive.

V is TRBV10-3 and J is TRBJ2-5, with a possible D match to TRBD1 (6 bases). The J call is doubtful: the DNA matches TRBJ2-7 better. This CDR3 region has 12 residues. Germline loops: CDR1 ENHRY, CDR2 SYGVKD. CDR3 DNA: TGTGCCATCAGGGACAGCTCCTACGAGCAGTACTTC. Translated: CAIRDSSYEQYF.

The chain combines TRBV2 with TRBJ1-5; 9 positions agree with TRBD1. The V segment lost 6 bases and the J segment 2 bases; nucleotides outside the gene matches: 5. This CDR3 contains 15 residues. CDR1 is SNHLY and CDR2 is FYNNEI in the germline V gene. As DNA, the CDR3 is TGTGCCAGCAGGAAAAGGACAGGGGGCAATCAGCCCCAGCATTTT. This gives the protein CASRKRTGGNQPQHF.

The V and J genes are TRBV11-2 and TRBJ2-4; D is ambiguous. The V end lost 7 bases, the J end lost 0 bases, and 13 bases lay between the germline ends. The CDR3 has 15 residues. Germline-derived CDR1 and CDR2 are SGHAT and FQNNGV. CDR3 loop: CASTLGIVAKNIQYF. The CDR3 DNA follows: TGTGCCAGCACCCTCGGTATTGTAGCCAAAAACATTCAGTACTTC.

The rearrangement uses TRBV10-3 and TRBJ2-1; D possibly corresponds to TRBD1 (5 bases). Trimming removed 1 base at V and 0 bases at J, with 13 bases between. The CDR3 loop spans 17 amino acids. Looked up from germline, CDR1 is ENHRY and CDR2 is SYGVKD. The CDR3 bases are TGTGCCATCAGTGAGTTCCCGGACACAGACTCCTACAATGAGCAGTTCTTC. This codes for CAISEFPDTDSYNEQFF.

The gene calls are TRBV7-2 and TRBJ2-3, with a weak D call TRBD2 (7 bases). This CDR3 contains 17 residues. The germline V gene has CDR1 SGHTA and CDR2 FQGNSA. The V gene lost 5 bases and the J gene lost 1 base, with 19 bases spanning the gap. CDR3 nucleotide sequence: TGTGCCAGCAGCCACAAGGGGGGGACTTTTGGCACAGATACGCAGTATTTT. Its translation: CASSHKGGTFGTDTQYF.